This T cell receptor (beta chain) originates from a study of T cell repertoires in cytomegalovirus infection. Overall study: The authors used CMV epitopes that were HLA-C-restricted (recently identified) and HLA-B-restricted (well studied). Based on public TCR beta signatures, there were indications of CMV infection and of a matching HLA type.

Study results and caveats: There were HLA-C-restricted CMV-specific TCR beta clonotypes dominating the ex vivo response. Cumulative frequency of public TCR beta families picked out carriers of CMV plus the relevant HLA.

TCRdb ran MiXCR on the reads and lists one entry per CDR3 protein. Of roughly 150,000 distinct CDR3 sequences in the sample, 25% to 35% are singletons; the top ten hold roughly 47%. The CDR3 runs 14 residues. V was shortened by 0 bases and J by 0 bases, with 6 bases between the two germline ends. Germline loops: CDR1 DFQATT, CDR2 SNEGSKA (reference sequence). For this clonotype: Its antigen is still unknown.

V is TRBV20-1 and J is TRBJ2-1, with D unresolved. The sequence derives from a human donor in good health (CMV status not recorded). Some clones in this sample may be carry-over from other donors' samples. The specimen comprised CD8+ T cells from cultured PBMCs, sampled from culture after CMV antigen stimulation. The CDR3, as DNA: TGCAGTGCTAGAGATCCTAACTCCTACAATGAGCAGTTCTTC. The encoded protein is CSARDPNSYNEQFF.